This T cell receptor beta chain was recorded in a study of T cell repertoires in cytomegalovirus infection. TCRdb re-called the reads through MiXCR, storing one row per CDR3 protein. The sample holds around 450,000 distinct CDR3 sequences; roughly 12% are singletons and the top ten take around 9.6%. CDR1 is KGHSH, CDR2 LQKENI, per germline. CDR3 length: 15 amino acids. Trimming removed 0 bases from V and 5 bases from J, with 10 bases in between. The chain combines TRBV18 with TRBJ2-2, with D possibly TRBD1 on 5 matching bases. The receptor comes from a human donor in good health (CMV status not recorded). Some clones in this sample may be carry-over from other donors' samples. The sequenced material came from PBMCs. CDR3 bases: TGTGCCAGCTCACCACCGGCAGGGTGGACCGGGGAGCTGTTTTTT. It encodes CASSPPAGWTGELFF.